This TCR beta chain was observed in a study of glioma-infiltrating T cells after dendritic cell vaccination. The V gene lost 4 bases and the J gene lost 8 bases, with 17 bases spanning the gap. The CDR3 covers 14 residues. The germline gives CDR1 MNHNY, CDR2 SVGAGI (reference sequence). Time point described: after dendritic cell vaccination, including at tumor progression/relapse. The assay was immunoSEQ multiplex PCR, and TCRdb's table has in-frame clones only and misses some. The sample holds approximately 50,000 clones, 70% to 90% seen once. This clone was seen only a few times. This sequence was found in a human donor with glioblastoma. The sequencing here drew on blood, taken after dendritic cell vaccination. V usage is TRBV6-6 and J usage is TRBJ1-2; tentatively, D is TRBD1 (5 bases). The CDR3 loop reads CASSFPTDSTGYTF. The CDR3 coding sequence is TGTGCCAGCAGTTTTCCGACAGACTCCACCGGCTACACCTTC.